This T cell receptor (beta chain) was sequenced during a study of cytotoxic CD8 clonotypes in ibrutinib-treated CLL. General study points: Clonality rose at ibrutinib response and fell back toward baseline at progression.

Clones were read by immunoSEQ multiplex PCR, and TCRdb kept only the in-frame ones, dropping some. This table holds more than 300,000 clones, 80% found once. Deletions cut 3 bases from V and 6 bases from J, with 12 bases between. This CDR3 has 14 amino acids. Germline CDR1 reads LNHNV; CDR2 reads YYDKDF (reference sequence). As for this clone: Its antigen is not known.

The source was PBMCs, collected before ibrutinib treatment. This sequence originates from a human donor with chronic lymphocytic leukemia. The chain carries TRBV15 and TRBJ2-1, with a possible D match to TRBD1 (6 bases). CDR3 sequence (DNA): TGTGCCACCAGCAGCCGGGACAAGTCCAATGAGCAGTTCTTC. Encoded protein: CATSSRDKSNEQFF.